These 20 T cell receptor beta chains were all obtained from the same sample, sequenced in a study of blood T cell repertoires in COVID-19. Generated by immunoSEQ multiplex PCR, the TCRdb table keeps only in-frame clones and is missing some. The sample consists of 200,000 to 300,000 clones, around 88% of them appearing once. The specimen was PBMCs or T cells enriched from blood (not recorded which). These receptors all come from a man in his forties who had recovered from COVID-19.

The chain links TRBV4-1 to TRBJ2-7; perhaps TRBD1 as D (6 bases). Germline values: CDR1 MGHRA, CDR2 YSYEKL. Trimming pared 2 bases from V and 7 bases from J, leaving 9 bases between. CDR3 size: 12 residues. The CDR3, as DNA: TGCGCCAGCAGCCAACCCCAGGGGGAGCAGTACTTC. Protein product: CASSQPQGEQYF.

The chain links TRBV21-1 to TRBJ1-4; TRBD1 is the table's D call, not checked against the DNA. TRBV21-1 is a known pseudogene. The CDR3 sequence is 17 residues long. In DNA, the CDR3 is TGTGCCAGCAGCAACGAGGACAGAGTAGGTGGTAATGAAAAACTGTTTTTT. Translating gives CASSNEDRVGGNEKLFF.

The chain employs TRBV19 and TRBJ2-1; the match to TRBD1 covers 7 bases. Germline CDR1 and CDR2: LNHDA and SQIVND (reference sequence). The CDR3 totals 14 residues. Trimming removed 5 bases from V and 5 bases from J; junction bases left unmatched: 6. The CDR3 nucleotides are TGTGCCAGTAGTGGACAGGCAGTACACAATGAGCAGTTCTTC. Its protein is CASSGQAVHNEQFF.

The chain combines TRBV24-1 with TRBJ2-5; 8 bases fit TRBD1. The germline V gene encodes CDR1 KGHDR and CDR2 SFDVKD. The CDR3 consists of 16 residues. Trimming removed 3 bases from V and 5 bases from J; junction bases left unmatched: 10. The CDR3 DNA reads TGTGCCACCAGTGATCCTTCGGACAGGGCCGGGGAGACCCAGTACTTC. Translating gives CATSDPSDRAGETQYF.

This clone came up a few times. The V call is TRBV7-3, the J call TRBJ2-7; 15 positions match TRBD2. The CDR3 has 16 residues. The V and J ends lost 5 bases and 4 bases, in that order; junction bases with no gene match: 6. CDR1 is SGHTA, CDR2 FQGTGA, per germline. The DNA of the CDR3 is TGTGCCAGCAGCCCATCCGGGACTAGCGGGAGGTACGAGCAGTACTTC. As protein: CASSPSGTSGRYEQYF.

The V call is TRBV7-8, the J call TRBJ1-5; D perhaps matches TRBD1 (6 bases). Per germline, CDR1 SGHVS and CDR2 FQNEAQ. V lost 5 bases and J lost 4, with 27 bases in between. This CDR3 has 19 residues. CDR3: CASSPRSRSQGWYNQPQHF. CDR3 bases: TGTGCCAGCAGCCCGCGATCGAGATCACAGGGCTGGTATAATCAGCCCCAGCATTTT.

The rearrangement uses TRBV24-1 and TRBJ1-4; 10 bases line up with TRBD1. The CDR3 is 17 residues long. V was pared by 4 bases and J by 8 bases, with 12 bases of the junction left unmatched. Germline V gives CDR1 KGHDR, CDR2 SFDVKD. The CDR3 bases are TGTGCCACCAGTGACGGGAGGGACAGGGGCCGGTTCGAAAAACTGTTTTTT. It codes for CATSDGRDRGRFEKLFF.

The chain combines TRBV19 with TRBJ2-1; TRBD2 matches 10 bases. The CDR3 has 17 amino acids. Germline V gene data show CDR1 as LNHDA and CDR2 as SQIVND (reference sequence). V trimming: 1 base; J trimming: 8 bases; junction bases outside the gene matches: 11. This CDR3 reads CASSIAPPSGSVYEQFF. The CDR3, as DNA: TGTGCCAGTAGTATAGCCCCCCCTAGCGGGAGCGTTTATGAGCAGTTCTTC.

The gene calls are TRBV27 and TRBJ2-7; 8 positions agree with TRBD1. Germline lookup yields CDR1 MNHEY and CDR2 SMNVEV (reference sequence). CDR3 length equals 13 residues. V was pared by 3 bases and J by 3 bases, with 1 base of the junction left unmatched. Here the CDR3 reads CASSFTGGYEQYF. CDR3 bases: TGTGCCAGCAGTTTCACAGGGGGCTACGAGCAGTACTTC.

This chain connects TRBV19 to TRBJ2-7, with 7 nucleotides matching TRBD1. This CDR3 region has 14 residues. V lost 4 bases and J lost 3; bases outside the gene matches: 6. Looked up from germline, CDR1 is LNHDA and CDR2 is SQIVND (reference sequence). CDR3 bases: TGTGCCAGTAGTAGAGGACAGGCTTTCTACGAGCAGTACTTC. Residues: CASSRGQAFYEQYF.

The V and J genes are TRBV7-2 and TRBJ2-7, with 7 bases fitting TRBD2. The CDR3 consists of 13 residues. Germline V gene data show CDR1 as SGHTA and CDR2 as FQGNSA. V was clipped by 1 base and J by 7 bases; unmatched bases: 4. The CDR3 DNA follows: TGTGCCAGCAGCTTAGACCCTAGCGGAGAGCAGTACTTC. It translates to CASSLDPSGEQYF.

Written as DNA, the CDR3 is TGCAGCGTTGTTTTTAGTTCTAATGAAAAACTGTTTTTT. It is translated as CSVVFSSNEKLFF. The V call is TRBV29-1, the J call TRBJ1-4; D unresolved. Trimming left V 4 bases short and J 3 bases short, with 9 bases between. Germline V gene sequence: CDR1 SQVTM, CDR2 ANQGSEA. This CDR3 has 13 amino acids. Drawing the rest from reference TRBV29-1 and TRBJ1-4, the complete variable domain is SAVISQKPSRDICQRGTSLTIQCQVDSQVTMMFWYRQQPGQSLTLIATANQGSEATYESGFVIDKFPISRPNLTFSTLTVSNMSPEDSSIYLCSVVFSSNEKLFFGSGTQLSVL.

A few counts support this clone. This chain links TRBV5-1 with TRBJ1-5; D is unclear. Germline V gene data show CDR1 as SGHRS and CDR2 as YFSETQ. Trimming took 4 bases from V and 6 from J, leaving 14 bases between them. The CDR3 consists of 14 residues. CDR3 sequence: CASSLGEGTQPQHF. CDR3 bases: TGCGCCAGCAGCCTCGGGGAGGGCACTCAGCCCCAGCATTTT.

In this sample, this clone turned up once. A read error may account for a junction end that differs from germline. The chain uses TRBV5-8 and TRBJ2-7; 7 bases are shared with TRBD1. CDR1 and CDR2 (germline): SGHTS, YDEGEE. This CDR3 has 12 amino acids. The CDR3 protein is CASSLRGTERYF. DNA for the CDR3: TGTGCCAGCAGCTTGAGGGGGACAGAGCGGTACTTC.

The rearrangement joins TRBV18 to TRBJ1-2, with D perhaps matching TRBD1 (5 bases). The CDR3 runs 14 residues. Germline V lookup: CDR1 KGHSH, CDR2 LQKENI. Trimming removed 2 bases from V and 7 bases from J, with 14 bases in between. The CDR3 loop is CASSPKGRESGYTF. The CDR3 coding sequence is TGTGCCAGCTCACCAAAGGGGCGCGAGTCTGGCTACACCTTC. Drawing the rest from reference TRBV18 and TRBJ1-2, the complete variable domain is NAGVMQNPRHLVRRRGQEARLRCSPMKGHSHVYWYRQLPEEGLKFMVYLQKENIIDESGMPKERFSAEFPKEGPSILRIQQVVRGDSAAYFCASSPKGRESGYTFGSGTRLTVV.

The CDR3 DNA reads TGTGCCAGCAGACCTGCCGTTAGTAGCGGGAGTGGGTACGAGCAGTACTTC. Translation gives CASRPAVSSGSGYEQYF. The chain has TRBV25-1 and TRBJ2-7, with 9 bases matching TRBD2. The V segment lost 6 bases and the J segment 4 bases; nucleotides outside the gene matches: 16. The CDR3 length is 17 residues. Germline V gene lookup returns CDR1 MGHDK and CDR2 SYGVNS.

The V gene is TRBV18, the J gene TRBJ2-1; TRBD1 aligns across 9 bases. The V gene's germline CDR1 is KGHSH and CDR2 LQKENI. The V and J ends lost 3 bases and 9 bases, in that order; junction bases with no gene match: 12. The CDR3 has 16 amino acids. CDR3 coding DNA: TGTGCCAGCTCACCCGCCCAGGGACAGGGTCCTCGTGAGCAGTTCTTC. The encoded protein is CASSPAQGQGPREQFF.

With respect to this clone: One end of the junction does not line up with germline, which may come from a read error. The rearrangement links TRBV11-3 to TRBJ2-7; tentative D call: TRBD1 (6 bases). The CDR3 extends over 14 amino acids. The germline CDR1 and CDR2 sequences are SGHNT and YENEEA. The CDR3 DNA sequence: TGTGCCAGCAGCCTAGACAGGAACGTCTACGAGCAGTACTTC. This translates into CASSLDRNVYEQYF.

The chain uses TRBV24-1 and TRBJ2-2; 8 bases agree with TRBD1. The trim removed 4 bases at V and 3 bases at J, leaving 6 bases unmatched. Germline CDR1 KGHDR, CDR2 SFDVKD. The CDR3 consists of 16 residues. In DNA, the CDR3 is TGTGCCACCAGTGACCGACAGGGGACGGACACCGGGGAGCTGTTTTTT. This gives the protein CATSDRQGTDTGELFF.

The J gene is TRBJ1-5, the V gene TRBV9; a weak D match, TRBD1 (6 bases). The germline V and J ends were trimmed by 0 bases and 7 bases, with 17 bases remaining between them. This CDR3 is built from 16 residues. Germline V CDR1 and CDR2: SGDLS, YYNGEE. The CDR3 spells CASSVGVGGAQQPQHF. CDR3 bases: TGTGCCAGCAGCGTAGGCGTAGGGGGGGCGCAGCAGCCCCAGCATTTT.